This TCR beta chain was observed in a study of blood T cell repertoires in COVID-19. Study in general: COVID-19 samples collected from the United States, Italy and Spain covered acute and convalescent phases. Nucleic acid was either cDNA or gDNA, and it came from T cells, B-cell-depleted T cells, or PBMCs.

This clone has a single count. Original methodology: Quantification of nucleated cells was approximated via reference gene primer amplification. Profiled with immunoSEQ multiplex PCR; TCRdb holds only in-frame clones, not every one. V, J and clone size were drawn from that table, and D and trimming were deduced from the DNA. The table records about 160,000 clones, 70% to 85% of them present only once. This CDR3 is built from 12 residues. V lost 1 base and J lost 10; bases outside the gene matches: 3. Germline lookup yields CDR1 LGHDT and CDR2 YNNKEL (reference sequence). The chain carries TRBV3-1 (or the pseudogene TRBV3-2) and TRBJ2-7, with 8 bases identical to TRBD1. Sequenced: peripheral blood. The sequence came from a woman older than 75 with acute or convalescent COVID-19. The CDR3 reads CASSQGQGIQYF. The CDR3 bases are TGTGCCAGCAGCCAAGGACAGGGGATTCAGTACTTC.